This entry concerns a single T cell receptor (beta chain). Original methodology: Nucleated cell counts were estimated from reference gene primer amplification. TCRdb keeps only in-frame clones here, not all; method: immunoSEQ multiplex PCR. That table furnishes V, J and clone size, whereas the DNA furnished D and trimming. The table includes 150,000 or so clones, around 87% detected once. This sample is drawn from a study of blood T cell repertoires in COVID-19. Study background: Acute and convalescent COVID-19 samples came from the United States, Italy and Spain. Nucleic acid was either cDNA or gDNA, and it came from T cells, B-cell-depleted T cells, or PBMCs.

This CDR3 has 18 amino acids. Trimming removed 4 bases from V and 0 bases from J; junction bases left unmatched: 13. CDR1 and CDR2 from the germline V gene are SGHDT and YYEEEE. This TCR was sampled from a man older than 75 with acute or convalescent COVID-19. Sequenced sample: peripheral blood. The rearrangement links TRBV5-6 to TRBJ2-1; 7 bases match TRBD2. CDR3 coding DNA: TGTGCCAGCAGCCGGAGACTAGCCGAAAAGAGCTCCTACAATGAGCAGTTCTTC. It is translated as CASSRRLAEKSSYNEQFF.